These 21 T cell receptor beta chains originate from one sample sequenced in a study of tumour-infiltrating T cells in Burkitt lymphoma. Here immunoSEQ multiplex PCR was the method, and the copy in TCRdb shows in-frame clones only, minus some. The sample has 46,000 or so clones, around 29% seen once; the top ten hold 2.9%. The sample comprised tumor tissue. The receptors shown here come from a human donor with Burkitt lymphoma.

The V call is TRBV10-3, the J call TRBJ2-4, with D tentatively TRBD1 (6 bases). Trimming pared 4 bases from V and 6 bases from J, leaving 13 bases between. Germline CDR1 and CDR2: ENHRY and SYGVKD. The CDR3 sequence is 14 residues long. The CDR3: CAISADRRTNIQYF. In DNA, the CDR3 is TGTGCCATCAGTGCCGACAGGCGAACAAACATTCAGTACTTC.

This clone turned up a few times. V gene TRBV7-6 combines with J gene TRBJ1-5; D is uncertain. V lost 4 bases, J lost 4 bases, and 5 bases lay in between. Germline CDR1 reads SGHVS; CDR2 reads FNYEAQ. The CDR3 runs 12 residues. DNA of the CDR3: TGTGCCAGCAGCTCCCTGAATCAGCCCCAGCATTTT. Translated: CASSSLNQPQHF.

The V call is TRBV4-1, the J call TRBJ2-7; D might be TRBD1 (5 bases). The CDR3 has 17 amino acids. Germline V CDR1 and CDR2: MGHRA, YSYEKL. Trimming cost V 1 base and J 3 bases, with 19 bases left between them. DNA of the CDR3: TGCGCCAGCAGCCAAGGCTGGACACCAAACTCCCTCTACGAGCAGTACTTC. This sequence encodes CASSQGWTPNSLYEQYF.

The chain is built from TRBV15 and TRBJ1-6; tentative D call: TRBD1 (5 bases). Trimming took off 8 bases at V and 8 bases at J, with 22 bases between the two ends. The CDR3 totals 16 residues. Germline V gives CDR1 LNHNV, CDR2 YYDKDF (reference sequence). This CDR3 is CATAPRGGITDSPLHF. The DNA of the CDR3 is TGTGCCACCGCACCGAGGGGAGGGATCACTGATTCACCCCTCCACTTT.

This clone came up a few times. The CDR3: CAWTRGIETQYF. CDR3 nucleotides: TGTGCCTGGACGAGGGGGATAGAGACCCAGTACTTC. The chain has TRBV30 and TRBJ2-5; D may be TRBD1 (6 bases). CDR1 and CDR2 from the germline V gene are GTSNPN and SVGIG (reference sequence). The CDR3 loop spans 12 amino acids. Between the trimmed V and J ends, which lost 4 bases and 4 bases, there was a span of 10 bases.

This clone was recorded a few times. The chain is built from TRBV7-8 and TRBJ2-3; 7 nucleotides match TRBD2. V shed 5 bases and J 7 bases; nucleotides not matched to a gene: 6. This CDR3 is 13 amino acids long. CDR1 is SGHVS, CDR2 FQNEAQ, per germline. DNA for the CDR3: TGTGCCAGCAGCACATCGGGGGGAAATACGCAGTATTTT. Translated: CASSTSGGNTQYF.

This clone was seen more than once but under ten times. This chain joins TRBV7-9 and TRBJ1-5; D remains ambiguous. CDR1 and CDR2 (germline): SEHNR, FQNEAQ (reference sequence). This CDR3 contains 13 residues. V dropped 1 base and J dropped 7 bases, with 8 bases sitting between them. CDR3 residues: CASSLGEGQPQHF. The CDR3 DNA is TGTGCCAGCAGCTTAGGAGAGGGACAGCCCCAGCATTTT.

This sequence joins TRBV18 and TRBJ2-7; weak D call: TRBD1 (6 bases). Trimming removed 3 bases at V and 5 bases at J, with 20 bases between. The germline CDR1 and CDR2 sequences are KGHSH and LQKENI. The CDR3 totals 16 residues. CDR3 nucleotides: TGTGCCAGCTCACCGAGTCCGGTGGGGCAGGGGCACGAGCAGTACTTC. Amino acid sequence: CASSPSPVGQGHEQYF.

The table lists this clone with a count of one. This CDR3 reads CASSLQGLGAFF. The CDR3 bases are TGTGCCAGCAGTTTACAGGGCCTGGGGGCTTTCTTT. This chain uses TRBV28 with TRBJ1-1, with TRBD1 as a possible D gene (5 bases). The CDR3 spans 12 residues. The V gene lost 2 bases and the J gene lost 11 bases, with 12 bases spanning the gap. Germline loops: CDR1 MDHEN, CDR2 SYDVKM. Combining the CDR3 with reference TRBV28 and TRBJ1-1 gives the whole variable domain DVKVTQSSRYLVKRTGEKVFLECVQDMDHENMFWYRQDPGLGLRLIYFSYDVKMKEKGDIPEGYSVSREKKERFSLILESASTNQTSMYLCASSLQGLGAFFGQGTRLTVV.

In its sample, this clone was seen a few times. In nucleotides, the CDR3 is TGCAGCGTCGGCGGATACGTCGGGTACAATGAGCAGTTCTTC. It yields the protein CSVGGYVGYNEQFF. This chain links TRBV29-1 with TRBJ2-1; D unresolved. Trimming removed 6 bases at V and 4 bases at J, with 16 bases between. Germline assignment: CDR1 SQVTM and CDR2 ANQGSEA. The CDR3 is 14 residues long.

This clone was detected only once. This chain joins TRBV27 and TRBJ1-5, with a tentative D call TRBD1 (5 bases). The CDR3 is 17 amino acids. The V gene lost 3 bases and the J gene lost 6 bases, with 21 bases spanning the gap. CDR1 and CDR2 from the germline V gene are MNHEY and SMNVEV (reference sequence). The CDR3 DNA is TGTGCCAGCAGTTTCGGGGCCGCTGACCATTGCGGTCAGCCCCAGCATTTT. This sequence encodes CASSFGAADHCGQPQHF.

This chain links TRBV1 with TRBJ2-7; the table's D call, TRBD2, was not checked against the DNA. TRBV1 is given as a pseudogene. The CDR3 totals 15 residues. The chain's CDR3 is CTSSHQPLLEPEQYF. The CDR3 nucleotides are TGCACCAGCAGCCACCAACCCCTACTAGAACCCGAGCAGTACTTC.

This clone was counted between two and nine times. The chain links TRBV13 to TRBJ1-1; possibly TRBD1 for D (6 bases). Germline V gives CDR1 PRHDT, CDR2 FYEKMQ (reference sequence). This CDR3 has 14 residues. The V gene lost 1 base and the J gene lost 7 bases, with 13 bases spanning the gap. CDR3 in amino acids: CASSLDMGGSEAFF. Written as DNA, the CDR3 is TGTGCCAGCAGCTTAGATATGGGGGGCAGTGAAGCTTTCTTT.

The chain combines TRBV4-1 with TRBJ2-7, with a tentative D call TRBD2 (6 bases). The CDR3 is 16 amino acids. Deletions cut 2 bases from V and 1 base from J, with 15 bases between. Germline V CDR1 and CDR2: MGHRA, YSYEKL. Written as DNA, the CDR3 is TGCGCCAGCAGCCAACGCGGACCCGGGGGTTCCTACGAGCAGTACTTC. It yields the protein CASSQRGPGGSYEQYF.

V usage is TRBV18 and J usage is TRBJ1-5, with a tentative D call TRBD1 (5 bases). This CDR3 has 13 amino acids. Germline CDR1 is KGHSH and CDR2 is LQKENI. V was shortened by 0 bases and J by 6 bases, with 6 bases between the two germline ends. The CDR3 protein is CASSPPGGQPQHF. For the CDR3, the DNA is TGTGCCAGCTCACCACCCGGGGGTCAGCCCCAGCATTTT.

The chain recombines TRBV28 with TRBJ1-1; maybe TRBD1 (6 bases). V lost 2 bases and J lost 7, with 14 bases in between. From germline, CDR1 is MDHEN and CDR2 SYDVKM. The CDR3 has 14 amino acids. The CDR3 sequence: CASSLRGFSGEAFF. The CDR3 bases are TGTGCCAGCAGTTTAAGGGGGTTTAGCGGTGAAGCTTTCTTT.

The chain uses TRBV9 and TRBJ2-3, with 11 bases aligning to TRBD2. J was trimmed by 4 bases and V by 3 bases; bases with no gene match: 4. From germline, CDR1 is SGDLS and CDR2 YYNGEE. The CDR3 has 15 amino acids. The CDR3 sequence: CASSASGGSADTQYF. The DNA for the CDR3 is TGTGCCAGCAGCGCTAGCGGGGGGTCAGCAGATACGCAGTATTTT.

This sequence joins TRBV2 and TRBJ2-2, with a weak D call TRBD1 (6 bases). The CDR3 runs 16 residues. Per the germline V gene, CDR1 is SNHLY and CDR2 is FYNNEI. V was clipped by 2 bases and J by 2 bases, with 12 bases between them. CDR3 coding DNA: TGTGCCAGCAGTGAACAGGGGATGGCCAACACCGGGGAGCTGTTTTTT. Its translation: CASSEQGMANTGELFF.

This clone has more than one count but fewer than ten. J is TRBJ2-1 and V is TRBV28; TRBD1 matches at 9 bases. The V and J ends lost 6 bases and 7 bases, in that order; junction bases with no gene match: 4. The CDR3 covers 13 residues. Germline V gene data show CDR1 as MDHEN and CDR2 as SYDVKM. CDR3 coding DNA: TGTGCCAGCAGAACAGGGGGCAGGAATGAGCAGTTCTTC. This encodes CASRTGGRNEQFF.

This clone occurred a few times. Without the conserved terminal phenylalanine or tryptophan, this CDR3 likely stems from a read error. Because the CDR3's place on the DNA is in doubt, the DNA is left out and the CDR3 is given as listed by TCRdb. The chain has TRBV4-1 and TRBJ2-7. Termini included, the CDR3 measures 8 amino acids. CDR1 is MGHRA, CDR2 YSYEKL, per germline. CDR3 loop: CAQTRTSG.

This clone occurred a few times. This rearrangement joins TRBV30 to TRBJ1-4; 7 bases align to TRBD1. Germline V gene data show CDR1 as GTSNPN and CDR2 as SVGIG (reference sequence). The CDR3 is 15 amino acids. The junction had 10 bases not matched to a gene; V was cut back by 2 bases and J by 7 bases. The CDR3 region is CAWSFGRGIVEKLFF. DNA for the CDR3: TGTGCCTGGAGTTTCGGCAGGGGGATTGTTGAAAAACTGTTTTTT.